What follows describes a single T cell receptor (beta chain). Its matching antigen is unknown. These data belong to a study of CD4 T cells in relation to SARS-CoV-2 and coronaviruses. The unexposed donors gave CD4+ T cells in about 2011-2019, prior to COVID-19. The cells were cultured for about ten days before CD4+ T cells were isolated. The CDR3 spans 13 residues. Germline CDR1 and CDR2: MNHEY and SVGEGT. The germline V and J ends were trimmed by 5 bases and 8 bases, with 15 bases remaining between them. Assay: immunoSEQ multiplex PCR; the TCRdb copy retains only in-frame clones and omits some. Of around 11,000 clones in the sample, 65% to 75% are singletons; the top ten hold under 20%.

The rearrangement links TRBV6-2 or TRBV6-3 to TRBJ1-2; D is perhaps TRBD1 (5 bases). The source of this sequence is a human donor in good health. Source material: CD4+ T cells from PBMCs, cultured in vitro. The CDR3 DNA follows: TGTGCCAGCAGTAGGGTAGGGACGCAAGGCTACACCTTC. Its translation is CASSRVGTQGYTF.